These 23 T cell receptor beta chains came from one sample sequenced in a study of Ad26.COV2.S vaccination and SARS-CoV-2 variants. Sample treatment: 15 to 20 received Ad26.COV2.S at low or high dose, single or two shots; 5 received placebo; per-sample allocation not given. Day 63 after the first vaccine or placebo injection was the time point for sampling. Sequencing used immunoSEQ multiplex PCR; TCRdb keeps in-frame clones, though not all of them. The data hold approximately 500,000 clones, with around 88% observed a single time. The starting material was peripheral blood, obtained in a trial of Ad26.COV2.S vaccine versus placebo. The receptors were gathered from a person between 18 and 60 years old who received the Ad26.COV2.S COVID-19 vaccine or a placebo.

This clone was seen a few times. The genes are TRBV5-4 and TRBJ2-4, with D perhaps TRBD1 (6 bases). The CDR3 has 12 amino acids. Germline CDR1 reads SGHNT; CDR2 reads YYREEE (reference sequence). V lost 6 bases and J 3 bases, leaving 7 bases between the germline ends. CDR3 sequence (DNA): TGTGCCAGCATGGACAGCAAAAACATTCAGTACTTC. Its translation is CASMDSKNIQYF.

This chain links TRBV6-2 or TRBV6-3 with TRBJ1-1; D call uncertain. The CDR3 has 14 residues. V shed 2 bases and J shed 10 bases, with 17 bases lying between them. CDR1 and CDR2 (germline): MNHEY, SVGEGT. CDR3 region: CASSYASASVGAFF. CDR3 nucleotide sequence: TGTGCCAGCAGTTACGCATCAGCCTCGGTAGGAGCTTTCTTT.

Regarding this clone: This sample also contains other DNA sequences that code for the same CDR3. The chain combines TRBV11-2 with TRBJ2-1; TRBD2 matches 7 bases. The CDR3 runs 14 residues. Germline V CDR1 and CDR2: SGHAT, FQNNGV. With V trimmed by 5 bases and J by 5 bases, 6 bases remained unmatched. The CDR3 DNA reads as TGTGCCAGCAGCCTAGCCAGCGGGAACAATGAGCAGTTCTTC. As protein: CASSLASGNNEQFF.

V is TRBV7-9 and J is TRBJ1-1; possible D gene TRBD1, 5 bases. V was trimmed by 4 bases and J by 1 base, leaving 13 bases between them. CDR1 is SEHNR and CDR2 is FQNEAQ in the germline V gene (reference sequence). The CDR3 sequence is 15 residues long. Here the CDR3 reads CASSSPQGQNTEAFF. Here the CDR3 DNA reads TGTGCCAGCAGCTCCCCTCAAGGACAGAACACTGAAGCTTTCTTT.

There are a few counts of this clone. The CDR3 here is CASSIGPTGGAGNIQYF. Here the CDR3 DNA reads TGTGCCAGTAGTATAGGCCCCACAGGGGGCGCCGGAAACATTCAGTACTTC. The chain carries TRBV19 and TRBJ2-4, with TRBD1 matching 9 bases. The CDR3 consists of 17 residues. Trimming removed 1 base from V and 6 bases from J; junction bases left unmatched: 10. From germline, CDR1 is LNHDA and CDR2 SQIVND (reference sequence).

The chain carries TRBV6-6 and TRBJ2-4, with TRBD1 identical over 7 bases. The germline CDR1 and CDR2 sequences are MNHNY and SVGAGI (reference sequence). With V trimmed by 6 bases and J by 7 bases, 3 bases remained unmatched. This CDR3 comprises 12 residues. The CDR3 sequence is CASRTGLNIQYF. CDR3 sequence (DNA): TGTGCCAGCAGGACAGGGTTGAACATTCAGTACTTC.

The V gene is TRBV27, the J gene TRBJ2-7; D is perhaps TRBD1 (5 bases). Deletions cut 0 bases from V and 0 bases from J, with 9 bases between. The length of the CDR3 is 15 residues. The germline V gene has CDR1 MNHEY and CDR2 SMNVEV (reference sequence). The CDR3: CASSLSWGDSYEQYF. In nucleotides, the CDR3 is TGTGCCAGCAGTTTATCTTGGGGCGACTCCTACGAGCAGTACTTC.

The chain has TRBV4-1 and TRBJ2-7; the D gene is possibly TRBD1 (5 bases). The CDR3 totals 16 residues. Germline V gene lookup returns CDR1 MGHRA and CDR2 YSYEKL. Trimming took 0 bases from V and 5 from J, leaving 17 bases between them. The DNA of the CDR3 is TGCGCCAGCAGCCAAGATCATCGGAGCAGGGAAAACGAGCAGTACTTC. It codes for CASSQDHRSRENEQYF.

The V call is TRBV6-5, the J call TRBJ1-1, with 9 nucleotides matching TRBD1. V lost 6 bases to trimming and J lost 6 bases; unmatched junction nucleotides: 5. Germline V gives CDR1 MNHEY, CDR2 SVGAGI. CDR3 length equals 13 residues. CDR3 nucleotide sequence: TGTGCCAGCAGAAGAACAGGGGGCTCTGAAGCTTTCTTT. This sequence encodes CASRRTGGSEAFF.

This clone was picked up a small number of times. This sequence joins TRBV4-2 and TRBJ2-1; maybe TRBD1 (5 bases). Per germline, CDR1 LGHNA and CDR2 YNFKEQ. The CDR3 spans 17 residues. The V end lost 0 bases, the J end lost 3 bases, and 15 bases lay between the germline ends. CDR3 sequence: CASSQDGAASRYNEQFF. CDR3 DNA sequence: TGTGCCAGCAGCCAAGATGGGGCAGCTTCTCGCTACAATGAGCAGTTCTTC.

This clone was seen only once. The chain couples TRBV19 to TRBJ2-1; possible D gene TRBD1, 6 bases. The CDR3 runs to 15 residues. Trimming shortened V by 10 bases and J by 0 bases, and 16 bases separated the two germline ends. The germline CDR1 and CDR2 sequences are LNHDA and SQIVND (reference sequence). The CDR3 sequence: CATANRESSYNEQFF. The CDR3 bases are TGTGCCACCGCAAACAGGGAAAGCTCCTACAATGAGCAGTTCTTC. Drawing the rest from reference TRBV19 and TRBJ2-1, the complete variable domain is DGGITQSPKYLFRKEGQNVTLSCEQNLNHDAMYWYRQDPGQGLRLIYYSQIVNDFQKGDIAEGYSVSREKKESFPLTVTSAQKNPTAFYLCATANRESSYNEQFFGPGTRLTVL.

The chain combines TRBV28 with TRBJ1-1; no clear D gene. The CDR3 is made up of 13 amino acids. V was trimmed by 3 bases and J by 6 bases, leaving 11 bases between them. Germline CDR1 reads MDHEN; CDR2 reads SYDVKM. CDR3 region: CASSFPGGAEAFF. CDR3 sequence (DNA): TGTGCCAGCAGTTTCCCCGGTGGGGCTGAAGCTTTCTTT.

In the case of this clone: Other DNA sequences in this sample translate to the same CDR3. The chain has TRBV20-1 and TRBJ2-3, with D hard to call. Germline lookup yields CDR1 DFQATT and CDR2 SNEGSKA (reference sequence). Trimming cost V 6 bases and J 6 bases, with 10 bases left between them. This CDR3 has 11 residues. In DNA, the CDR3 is TGCAGTGCCCGCGAGGTGGATACGCAGTATTTT. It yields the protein CSAREVDTQYF.

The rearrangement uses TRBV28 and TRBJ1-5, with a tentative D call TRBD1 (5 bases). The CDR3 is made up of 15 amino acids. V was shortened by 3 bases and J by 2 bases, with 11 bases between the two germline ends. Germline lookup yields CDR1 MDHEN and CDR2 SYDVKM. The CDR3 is CASSFRGVGNQPQHF. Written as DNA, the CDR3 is TGTGCCAGCAGTTTTCGAGGGGTAGGCAATCAGCCCCAGCATTTT.

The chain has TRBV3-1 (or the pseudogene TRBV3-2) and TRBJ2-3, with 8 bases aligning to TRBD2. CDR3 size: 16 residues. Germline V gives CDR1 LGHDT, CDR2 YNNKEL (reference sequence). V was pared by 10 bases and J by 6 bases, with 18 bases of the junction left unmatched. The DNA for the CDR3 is TGTGCCACCCCGCTATGCGGGAGGCCCCGCGGTGATACGCAGTATTTT. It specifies CATPLCGRPRGDTQYF.

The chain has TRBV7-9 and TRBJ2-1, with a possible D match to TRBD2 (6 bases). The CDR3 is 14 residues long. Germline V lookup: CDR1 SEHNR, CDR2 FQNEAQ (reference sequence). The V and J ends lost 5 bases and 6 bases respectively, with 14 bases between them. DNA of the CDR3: TGTGCCAGCAGCCAAGAGGGAGGAGGCAATGAGCAGTTCTTC. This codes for CASSQEGGGNEQFF.

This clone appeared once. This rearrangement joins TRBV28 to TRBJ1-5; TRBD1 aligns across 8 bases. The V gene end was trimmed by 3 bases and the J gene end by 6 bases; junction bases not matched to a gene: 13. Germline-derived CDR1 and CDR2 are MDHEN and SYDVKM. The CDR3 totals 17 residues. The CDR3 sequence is CASSFWQRTGSGQPQHF. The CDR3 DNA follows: TGTGCCAGCAGTTTTTGGCAGCGGACAGGGTCAGGTCAGCCCCAGCATTTT.

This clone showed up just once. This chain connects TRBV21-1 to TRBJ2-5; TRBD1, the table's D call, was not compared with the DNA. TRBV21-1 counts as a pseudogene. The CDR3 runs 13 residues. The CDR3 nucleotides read TGTGCCATTGTAGGCAGGAAGAAAGAGACCCAGTACTTC. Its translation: CAIVGRKKETQYF.

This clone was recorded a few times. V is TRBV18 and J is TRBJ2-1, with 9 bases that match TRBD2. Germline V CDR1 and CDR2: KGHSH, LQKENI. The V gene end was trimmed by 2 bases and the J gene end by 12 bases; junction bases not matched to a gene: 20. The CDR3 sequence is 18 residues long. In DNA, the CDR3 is TGTGCCAGCTCACCAGGCCCCCCGGGACTAGCTAGCCAGTCGCGGCAGTTCTTC. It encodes CASSPGPPGLASQSRQFF.

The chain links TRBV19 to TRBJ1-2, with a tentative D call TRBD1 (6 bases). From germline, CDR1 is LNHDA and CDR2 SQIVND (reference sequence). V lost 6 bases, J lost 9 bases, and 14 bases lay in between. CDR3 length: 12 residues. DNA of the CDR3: TGTGCCAGTAGCCATGGTAGGGGGAGCTACACCTTC. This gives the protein CASSHGRGSYTF.

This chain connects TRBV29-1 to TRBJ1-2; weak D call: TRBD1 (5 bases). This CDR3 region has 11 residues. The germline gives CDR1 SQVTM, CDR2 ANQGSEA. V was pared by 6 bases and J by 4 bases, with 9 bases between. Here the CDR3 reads CSVRDPYGYTF. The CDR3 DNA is TGCAGCGTGAGGGACCCCTATGGCTACACCTTC.

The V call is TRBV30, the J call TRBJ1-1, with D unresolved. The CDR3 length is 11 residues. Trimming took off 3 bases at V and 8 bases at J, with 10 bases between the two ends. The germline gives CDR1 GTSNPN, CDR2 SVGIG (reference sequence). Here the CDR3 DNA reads TGTGCCTGGAGCCCCGCGGGAGAAGCTTTCTTT. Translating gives CAWSPAGEAFF.

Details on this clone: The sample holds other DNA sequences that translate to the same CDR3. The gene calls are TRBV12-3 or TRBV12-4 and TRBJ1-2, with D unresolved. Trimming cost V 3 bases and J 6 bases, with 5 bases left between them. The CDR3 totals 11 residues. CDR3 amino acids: CASSFGDGYTF. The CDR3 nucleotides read TGTGCCAGCAGTTTTGGGGATGGCTACACCTTC.